The 7 T cell receptor beta chains presented below share a single source sample, sequenced in a study of T cells in Graves' hyperthyroidism and ophthalmopathy. Researchers amplified the TCR beta CDR3 regions from RNA transcripts. During a first-round RT-PCR of the TCR CDR3, the HTBI primer set was used. TCRdb used MiXCR to reprocess the multiplex PCR reads, holding one entry per CDR3 protein. The table lists 300,000 to 450,000 distinct CDR3 sequences, approximately 13% of them singletons, with 11% in the top ten. Sample: blood. All receptors come from a woman aged 55 to 70 with Graves' hyperthyroidism.

This clonotype was picked up a small number of times. The chain couples TRBV7-3 to TRBJ2-7, with D possibly being TRBD1 (5 bases). CDR1 and CDR2 (germline): SGHTA, FQGTGA. Trimming removed 5 bases at V and 5 bases at J, with 13 bases between. This CDR3 comprises 13 residues. CDR3 residues: CASSPGFRHEQYF. The CDR3 DNA reads TGTGCCAGCAGCCCAGGGTTTAGGCACGAGCAGTACTTC.

A few counts support this clonotype. This chain connects TRBV12-3 or TRBV12-4 to TRBJ1-5; D is uncertain. The ends were cut back, 3 bases at V and 2 bases at J, with 11 bases in the middle. The CDR3 is 15 amino acids. CDR3 nucleotides: TGTGCCAGCAGTTTTTTCCCGGGCGGCAATCAGCCCCAGCATTTT. As protein: CASSFFPGGNQPQHF.

The V and J genes are TRBV9 and TRBJ2-2, with no clear D. CDR3 length equals 15 residues. The V end lost 0 bases, the J end lost 5 bases, and 11 bases lay between the germline ends. Germline loops: CDR1 SGDLS, CDR2 YYNGEE. The CDR3 DNA is TGTGCCAGCAGCGTAGGCACCCTGGGTACCGGGGAGCTGTTTTTT. Its translation is CASSVGTLGTGELFF.

There are a few counts of this clonotype. V usage is TRBV28 and J usage is TRBJ2-3; D may correspond to TRBD1 or TRBD2 (5 bases each). This CDR3 has 15 residues. The germline V gene has CDR1 MDHEN and CDR2 SYDVKM. Trimming shortened V by 3 bases and J by 4 bases, and 14 bases separated the two germline ends. This CDR3 reads CASSFSGTGADTQYF. The CDR3 DNA follows: TGTGCCAGCAGTTTTTCAGGGACCGGTGCAGATACGCAGTATTTT.

This clonotype has a count of ten or more. J is TRBJ2-5 and V is TRBV6-1; the match to TRBD2 covers 10 bases. CDR1 and CDR2 from the germline V gene are MNHNS and SASEGT. V trimming: 5 bases; J trimming: 5 bases; junction bases outside the gene matches: 5. This CDR3 spans 14 amino acids. The CDR3 coding sequence is TGTGCCAGCAGTTGGAATAGCGGGAGGGAGACCCAGTACTTC. Translating gives CASSWNSGRETQYF.

Many counts were recorded for this clonotype. The rearrangement uses TRBV6-6 and TRBJ2-4; D possibly corresponds to TRBD2 (6 bases). Trimming took off 0 bases at V and 8 bases at J, with 11 bases between the two ends. The germline CDR1 and CDR2 sequences are MNHNY and SVGAGI (reference sequence). The CDR3 has 14 amino acids. As DNA, the CDR3 is TGTGCCAGCAGTTACTCGGGAGGCGAGGACATTCAGTACTTC. It translates to CASSYSGGEDIQYF.

This clonotype was counted many times. The chain joins TRBV27 to TRBJ1-5, with D perhaps matching TRBD1 (5 bases). This CDR3 spans 15 amino acids. In germline, CDR1 is MNHEY, CDR2 SMNVEV (reference sequence). V shed 4 bases and J shed 3 bases, with 13 bases lying between them. Here the CDR3 reads CASSSLGGVNQPQHF. Written as DNA, the CDR3 is TGTGCCAGCAGTTCCCTCGGGGGAGTCAATCAGCCCCAGCATTTT.